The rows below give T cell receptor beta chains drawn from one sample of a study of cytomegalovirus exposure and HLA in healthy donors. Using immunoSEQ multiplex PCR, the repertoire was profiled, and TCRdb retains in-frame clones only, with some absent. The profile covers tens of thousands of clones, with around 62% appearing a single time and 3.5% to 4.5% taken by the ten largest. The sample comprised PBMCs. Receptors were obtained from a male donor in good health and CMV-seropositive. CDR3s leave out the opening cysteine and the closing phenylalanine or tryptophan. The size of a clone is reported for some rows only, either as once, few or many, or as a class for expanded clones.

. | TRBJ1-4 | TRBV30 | AWRGGGELF
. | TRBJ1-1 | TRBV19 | ASSITGGGTEAF
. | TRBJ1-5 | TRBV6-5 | ASSARQSSNQPQH
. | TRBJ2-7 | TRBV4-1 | ASSQFHRGRGEQY
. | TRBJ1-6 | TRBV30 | AWGPSGTGGKASPLH
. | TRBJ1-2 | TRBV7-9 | ASSPRTGGSFDGYT
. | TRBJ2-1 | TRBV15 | ATSRGGGGPSSYNEQF
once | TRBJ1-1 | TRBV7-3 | ASSLTVQNTEAF
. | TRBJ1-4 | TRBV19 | ASSIGSQGAEKLF
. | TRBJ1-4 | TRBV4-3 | ASSQETGGNEKLF
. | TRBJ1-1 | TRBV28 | ASSRWTASTEAF
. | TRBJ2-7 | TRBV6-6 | ASTSDSAYEQY
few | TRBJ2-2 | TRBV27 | ASSLRLTNTGELF
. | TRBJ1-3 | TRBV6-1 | ASTTGSGNTIY
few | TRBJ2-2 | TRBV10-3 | AIPRGPTGSGELF
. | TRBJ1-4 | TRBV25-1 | ASSEGLEGEKLF
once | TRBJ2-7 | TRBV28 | ATSQGAGAYEQY
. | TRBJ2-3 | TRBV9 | ASSDRGTGADTQY
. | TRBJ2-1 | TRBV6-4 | ASSETGSTYNEQF
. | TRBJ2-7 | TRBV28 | ASSLRGSTPGYEQY
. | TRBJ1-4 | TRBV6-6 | ASSLTGEATNEKLF
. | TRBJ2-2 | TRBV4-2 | ASSQNSNLGELF
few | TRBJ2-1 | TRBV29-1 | SASEGVYNEQF
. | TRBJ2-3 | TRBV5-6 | ASSPGTSGTDTQY
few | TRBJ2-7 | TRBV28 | ASSPLGTSGDEQY
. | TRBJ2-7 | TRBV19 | ASSTRQGVSYEQY
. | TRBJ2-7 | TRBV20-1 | SARGEYEQY
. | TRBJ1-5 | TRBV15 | ATSRSLPVFSNQPQH
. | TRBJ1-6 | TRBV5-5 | ASSLGQVNSPLH
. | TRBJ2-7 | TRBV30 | AWNVRGLYEQY
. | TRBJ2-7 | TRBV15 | ATSRDLTADYSYEQY
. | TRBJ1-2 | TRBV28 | ASSSGQAGYGYT
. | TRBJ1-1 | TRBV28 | ASGDRGLDTEAF
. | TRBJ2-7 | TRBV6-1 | ASSEVRGSVHEQY
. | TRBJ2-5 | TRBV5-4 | ASSFNQEAQY
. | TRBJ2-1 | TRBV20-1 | SATPLRDLF
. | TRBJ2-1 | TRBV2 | ASSEDRGMLNEQF
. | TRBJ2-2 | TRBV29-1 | SAGTGTANTGELF
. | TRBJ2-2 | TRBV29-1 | SVDRGTGELF
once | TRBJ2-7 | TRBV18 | ASSTSGQVGGYEQY